Presented here are 27 T cell receptor beta chains from one specimen sequenced in a study of preoperative IRX-2 immunotherapy in early breast cancer. Sequencing was performed with immunoSEQ multiplex PCR; in TCRdb, only in-frame clones are kept and a portion is missing. There are about 2,800 clones in the sample; about 76% occur only once, and more than 10% lies in the top ten. Treatment defined: preoperative locoregional IRX-2 cytokine immunotherapy. The sample here was tumor tissue, taken before IRX-2 immunotherapy. The receptor set was obtained from a human donor with breast cancer.

Written as DNA, the CDR3 is TGTGCTAGTGGTTTAGGGACTAGCGGGAGGACTAACACAGATACGCAGTATTTT. Amino acid sequence: CASGLGTSGRTNTDTQYF. V and J are TRBV12-5 and TRBJ2-3; 15 nucleotides match TRBD2. The CDR3 runs 18 residues. Germline V gene data show CDR1 as LGHNT and CDR2 as FRNRAP. Trimming cost V 3 bases and J 2 bases; bases outside gene matches: 6.

By share, this clone counts as large (0.1 to 1%). The V gene is TRBV5-1, the J gene TRBJ2-1; TRBD2 matches at 12 bases. The trim removed 4 bases at V and 4 bases at J, leaving 6 bases unmatched. CDR1 is SGHRS and CDR2 is YFSETQ in the germline V gene. This CDR3 contains 16 residues. This chain's CDR3 is CASSERTSGNYNEQFF. CDR3 bases: TGCGCCAGCAGCGAACGGACTAGCGGGAATTACAATGAGCAGTTCTTC.

This clone was recorded a few times. The chain has TRBV19 and TRBJ2-3; 12 bases line up with TRBD2. In germline, CDR1 is LNHDA, CDR2 SQIVND (reference sequence). This CDR3 spans 15 amino acids. V shed 5 bases and J 10 bases; nucleotides not matched to a gene: 10. CDR3 in amino acids: CASSSLAGGPTAQYF. The CDR3 bases are TGTGCCAGTAGTTCCCTAGCGGGAGGGCCTACGGCGCAGTATTTT.

The chain combines TRBV6-8 with TRBJ2-5; tentatively, D is TRBD2 (5 bases). CDR3 length equals 14 residues. Trimming pared 0 bases from V and 5 bases from J, leaving 10 bases between. Looked up from germline, CDR1 is MNHGY and CDR2 is SAAAGT. CDR3 bases: TGTGCCAGCAGTTACTCCCAGTTAGCGGAGACCCAGTACTTC. Protein: CASSYSQLAETQYF.

J is TRBJ2-3 and V is TRBV28; unclear D gene. Germline-derived CDR1 and CDR2 are MDHEN and SYDVKM. V was shortened by 5 bases and J by 4 bases, with 22 bases between the two germline ends. The CDR3 is 17 amino acids. CDR3 region: CASSRQLTSYRADTQYF. CDR3 in DNA: TGTGCCAGCAGTCGCCAGCTCACATCCTACCGGGCAGATACGCAGTATTTT.

V usage is TRBV9 and J usage is TRBJ2-5, with 7 bases fitting TRBD1. The CDR3 covers 16 residues. Looked up from germline, CDR1 is SGDLS and CDR2 is YYNGEE. Losses at the gene ends were 0 bases for V and 4 bases for J; bases not matched to a gene: 9. CDR3 sequence (DNA): TGTGCCAGCAGCGTAGTCGGGACAGCCGCTCGAGAGACCCAGTACTTC. Translating it yields CASSVVGTAARETQYF.

This clone came up once. J is TRBJ2-7 and V is TRBV11-3, with 10 nucleotides matching TRBD2. Looked up from germline, CDR1 is SGHNT and CDR2 is YENEEA. V dropped 3 bases and J dropped 6; count of bases not matched to a gene: 5. CDR3 length equals 14 residues. The CDR3 spells CASSFSGGQGEQYF. The CDR3 DNA sequence: TGTGCCAGCAGCTTTAGCGGGGGGCAAGGCGAGCAGTACTTC.

This chain uses TRBV6-8 with TRBJ2-2, with D tentatively TRBD2 (7 bases). V lost 6 bases and J 5 bases, leaving 31 bases between the germline ends. This CDR3 is 20 amino acids long. The germline V gene has CDR1 MNHGY and CDR2 SAAAGT. CDR3 loop: CASREGRGRGRPLRTGELFF. The DNA for the CDR3 is TGTGCCAGCAGGGAAGGGCGGGGGCGCGGGAGACCCCTAAGGACCGGGGAGCTGTTTTTT.

This clone ranks as large. V usage is TRBV11-3 and J usage is TRBJ1-3; no clear D. This CDR3 spans 18 amino acids. With 0 bases removed from V and 0 bases from J, the gap between germline ends came to 15 bases. Germline assignment: CDR1 SGHNT and CDR2 YENEEA. CDR3 nucleotides: TGTGCCAGCAGCTTAGAGGCCCACGGCTCCCGCTCTGGAAACACCATATATTTT. Its protein product is CASSLEAHGSRSGNTIYF.

The rearrangement uses TRBV19 and TRBJ2-3; 9 bases fit TRBD1. The V segment lost 3 bases and the J segment 10 bases; nucleotides outside the gene matches: 11. This CDR3 is 15 amino acids long. The germline gives CDR1 LNHDA, CDR2 SQIVND (reference sequence). For the CDR3, the DNA is TGTGCCAGTAGTATTCGTCCTCGAACAGGGGGCGCGCAGTATTTT. It encodes CASSIRPRTGGAQYF.

The gene calls are TRBV11-3 and TRBJ2-3, with TRBD2 matching 13 bases. CDR1 is SGHNT, CDR2 YENEEA, per germline. The CDR3 runs 18 residues. J was trimmed by 0 bases and V by 7 bases; bases with no gene match: 10. The DNA of the CDR3 is TGTGCCAGCACCCTGACTAGCGGGGGGCCCTATAGCACAGATACGCAGTATTTT. Its protein product is CASTLTSGGPYSTDTQYF.

This sequence joins TRBV5-1 and TRBJ1-3; D is ambiguous. This CDR3 region has 15 residues. Germline lookup yields CDR1 SGHRS and CDR2 YFSETQ. Trimming took 5 bases from V and 0 from J, leaving 12 bases between them. The chain's CDR3 is CASRIDVFSGNTIYF. Here the CDR3 DNA reads TGCGCCAGCAGAATTGACGTGTTCTCTGGAAACACCATATATTTT.

Of note for this clone: The same CDR3 arises from other DNA sequences in this sample as well. The chain's CDR3 is CASRVGWGTDTQYF. CDR3 DNA: TGCGCCAGCCGTGTTGGGTGGGGCACAGATACGCAGTATTTT. The rearrangement links TRBV5-1 to TRBJ2-3; D is uncertain. Trimming took 7 bases from V and 1 from J, leaving 13 bases between them. There are 14 residues in the CDR3. The V gene's germline CDR1 is SGHRS and CDR2 YFSETQ.

V is TRBV11-3 and J is TRBJ2-1; D gene unclear. Germline lookup yields CDR1 SGHNT and CDR2 YENEEA. This CDR3 spans 19 amino acids. V lost 3 bases and J 5 bases, leaving 26 bases between the germline ends. Here the CDR3 reads CASSFYLDGQFSWDNEQFF. The CDR3 bases are TGTGCCAGCAGCTTTTATCTCGATGGGCAGTTCTCATGGGACAATGAGCAGTTCTTC.

This clone has just one count. The V call is TRBV11-3, the J call TRBJ2-3, with D possibly being TRBD2 (6 bases). Germline loops: CDR1 SGHNT, CDR2 YENEEA. The CDR3 totals 17 residues. V dropped 5 bases and J dropped 3 bases, with 21 bases sitting between them. The chain's CDR3 is CASSRHGLAGGTDTQYF. The CDR3 DNA is TGTGCCAGCAGCCGCCATGGGTTGGCCGGAGGGACAGATACGCAGTATTTT.

This clone appeared once. The chain links TRBV23-1 to TRBJ1-2; D is unclear. TRBV23-1 belongs to the ORF category, with a function that is uncertain. CDR3 length: 16 residues. Trimming shortened V by 6 bases and J by 0 bases, and 17 bases separated the two germline ends. CDR3 region: CASSQAPRGANYGYTF. The DNA for the CDR3 is TGCGCCAGCAGCCAAGCGCCCCGGGGAGCTAACTATGGCTACACCTTC.

The genes are TRBV30 and TRBJ1-4, with D hard to call. Deletions cut 8 bases from V and 6 bases from J, with 10 bases between. CDR3 length: 11 residues. Germline V gives CDR1 GTSNPN, CDR2 SVGIG (reference sequence). The CDR3 DNA reads as TGTGCCCTGGATCAGTATGAAAAACTGTTTTTT. As protein: CALDQYEKLFF.

The V gene is TRBV19, the J gene TRBJ1-1, with D unclear. Trimming left V 10 bases short and J 1 base short, with 16 bases between. The CDR3 length is 14 residues. The V gene's germline CDR1 is LNHDA and CDR2 SQIVND (reference sequence). The DNA of the CDR3 is TGTGCCACTTGTCTCGTCGCGGGGAACACTGAAGCTTTCTTT. It codes for CATCLVAGNTEAFF. Variable domain in full (rest from reference TRBV19 and TRBJ1-1): DGGITQSPKYLFRKEGQNVTLSCEQNLNHDAMYWYRQDPGQGLRLIYYSQIVNDFQKGDIAEGYSVSREKKESFPLTVTSAQKNPTAFYLCATCLVAGNTEAFFGQGTRLTVV.

V gene TRBV28 combines with J gene TRBJ1-5; D gene uncertain. Trimming shortened V by 6 bases and J by 1 base, and 16 bases separated the two germline ends. The V gene's germline CDR1 is MDHEN and CDR2 SYDVKM. CDR3 length equals 16 residues. The CDR3 sequence: CASSPPWAESNQPQHF. CDR3 DNA sequence: TGTGCCAGCAGCCCCCCGTGGGCCGAGAGCAATCAGCCCCAGCATTTT.

This clone was recorded a few times. The J gene is TRBJ1-2, the V gene TRBV11-3; unclear D gene. This CDR3 region has 18 residues. Per germline, CDR1 SGHNT and CDR2 YENEEA. Trimming left V 1 base short and J 2 bases short, with 20 bases between. The DNA for the CDR3 is TGTGCCAGCAGCTTAGGCGGGGTTAGGATAATGGGCAACTATGGCTACACCTTC. Translated, it gives CASSLGGVRIMGNYGYTF.

The sample holds a few counts of this clone. V gene TRBV11-3 combines with J gene TRBJ2-3; possibly TRBD1 for D (6 bases). The CDR3 sequence is 16 residues long. V was pared by 5 bases and J by 7 bases, with 22 bases between. Germline CDR1 and CDR2: SGHNT and YENEEA. DNA for the CDR3: TGTGCCAGCAGCCCCCCAGCCAGGGGTCGATCGAATACGCAGTATTTT. It specifies CASSPPARGRSNTQYF.

The chain employs TRBV7-7 and TRBJ1-2, with 10 bases lining up with TRBD1. Germline trimming cut 4 bases from V and 2 bases from J; bases unmatched to any gene: 10. CDR3 length equals 17 residues. The germline V gene encodes CDR1 SSHAT and CDR2 FNYEAQ (reference sequence). The CDR3 region is CASSSRDRGKKNYGYTF. The CDR3, as DNA: TGTGCCAGCAGCTCCCGGGACAGGGGAAAAAAGAACTATGGCTACACCTTC.

V gene TRBV18 combines with J gene TRBJ2-2, with D maybe TRBD1 (5 bases). Germline V gene lookup returns CDR1 KGHSH and CDR2 LQKENI. V was trimmed by 1 base and J by 7 bases, leaving 7 bases between them. This CDR3 has 13 residues. Written as DNA, the CDR3 is TGTGCCAGCTCACCACGACAGAGCGGGGAGCTGTTTTTT. As protein: CASSPRQSGELFF.

V is TRBV6-8 and J is TRBJ1-2; TRBD1 agrees at 10 bases. Germline CDR1 is MNHGY and CDR2 is SAAAGT. V trimming: 4 bases; J trimming: 2 bases; junction bases outside the gene matches: 4. The CDR3 sequence is 15 residues long. CDR3 DNA: TGTGCCAGCAGTTCCCGACAGGGGGCGAACTATGGCTACACCTTC. Translating it yields CASSSRQGANYGYTF.

This rearrangement joins TRBV12-5 to TRBJ1-1, with TRBD1 matching 8 bases. CDR3 length: 13 residues. The germline V gene encodes CDR1 LGHNT and CDR2 FRNRAP. CDR3 amino acids: CAAKTDRVRGAFF. DNA of the CDR3: TGTGCCGCAAAAACGGACAGGGTAAGGGGAGCTTTCTTT.

This sequence joins TRBV30 and TRBJ1-5; unclear D gene. V was trimmed by 2 bases and J by 0 bases, leaving 14 bases between them. Germline V gene data show CDR1 as GTSNPN and CDR2 as SVGIG (reference sequence). CDR3 length: 16 residues. CDR3 nucleotide sequence: TGTGCCTGGAGTCGACCCGAGACGAATAGCAATCAGCCCCAGCATTTT. Residues: CAWSRPETNSNQPQHF.

This chain joins TRBV19 and TRBJ2-7; D is undetermined. Germline V gene sequence: CDR1 LNHDA, CDR2 SQIVND (reference sequence). The V and J ends lost 4 bases and 0 bases respectively, with 4 bases between them. The CDR3 is made up of 12 amino acids. The CDR3 DNA is TGTGCCAGTAGTAACAACTCCTACGAGCAGTACTTC. Translation gives CASSNNSYEQYF. The variable domain in full, completed from reference TRBV19 and TRBJ2-7, reads DGGITQSPKYLFRKEGQNVTLSCEQNLNHDAMYWYRQDPGQGLRLIYYSQIVNDFQKGDIAEGYSVSREKKESFPLTVTSAQKNPTAFYLCASSNNSYEQYFGPGTRLTVT.